Described below is a single T cell receptor (beta chain) sequence and its context. Its antigen is not known. The data belong to a study of brain metastases from non-small cell lung cancer. The study, taken as a whole, reports: Metastases had sparse T cells but largely shared repertoires with primaries. Brain metastases had lower T-cell infiltration than primary tumors.

Trimming cost V 3 bases and J 2 bases, with 9 bases left between them. Germline values: CDR1 SGHTA, CDR2 FQGTGA. This CDR3 spans 14 amino acids. Sequencing used immunoSEQ multiplex PCR; TCRdb keeps in-frame clones, though not all of them. The sample carries 15,000 or so clones, around 83% recorded once. Sequenced: primary lung tumor tissue. The chain combines TRBV7-3 with TRBJ2-3, with TRBD2 as a possible D gene (6 bases). This TCR was sampled from a donor at least 40 years old with non-small cell lung cancer. The CDR3 reads CASSLGLSTDTQYF. Written as DNA, the CDR3 is TGTGCCAGCAGCTTGGGACTTTCCACAGATACGCAGTATTTT.